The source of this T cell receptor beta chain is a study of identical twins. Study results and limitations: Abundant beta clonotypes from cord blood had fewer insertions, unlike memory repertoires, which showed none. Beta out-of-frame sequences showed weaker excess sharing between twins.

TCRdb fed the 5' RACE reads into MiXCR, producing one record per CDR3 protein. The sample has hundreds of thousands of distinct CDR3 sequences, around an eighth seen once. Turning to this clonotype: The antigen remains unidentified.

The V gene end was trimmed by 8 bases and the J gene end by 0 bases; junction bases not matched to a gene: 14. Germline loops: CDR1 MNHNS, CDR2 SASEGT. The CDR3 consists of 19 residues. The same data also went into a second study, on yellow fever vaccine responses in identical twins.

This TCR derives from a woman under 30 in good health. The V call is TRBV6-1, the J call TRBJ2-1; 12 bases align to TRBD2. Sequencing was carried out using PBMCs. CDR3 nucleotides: TGTGCCAGCGCCGGGGCCGCTAGCGGGAGGGGGGGCTCCTACAATGAGCAGTTCTTC. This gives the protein CASAGAASGRGGSYNEQFF.